The 10 T cell receptor beta chains in this list originate from one sample, sequenced in a study of radiotherapy plus CTLA-4 blockade in lung cancer. TCRdb's table, derived via immunoSEQ multiplex PCR, lists solely in-frame clones and lacks some. The sample consists of 52,000 or so clones, more than 60% of them appearing once. The sample was peripheral blood, taken from a patient treated with radiotherapy plus ipilimumab. These receptors all come from a human donor with non-small cell lung cancer who had a partial response to radiotherapy plus ipilimumab.

There are a few counts of this clone. This chain joins TRBV28 and TRBJ1-1, with D tentatively TRBD1 (5 bases). Trimming stripped 6 bases from V and 0 bases from J, with 8 bases between. The germline V gene has CDR1 MDHEN and CDR2 SYDVKM. This CDR3 spans 13 amino acids. CDR3 sequence: CASRGHVNTEAFF. The DNA of the CDR3 is TGTGCCAGCAGGGGGCATGTGAACACTGAAGCTTTCTTT.

The genes are TRBV4-2 and TRBJ1-5, with 9 bases lining up with TRBD1. Germline CDR1 and CDR2: LGHNA and YNFKEQ. V gave up 4 bases and J gave up 0 bases; unmatched junction bases: 7. The CDR3 covers 17 residues. CDR3 region: CASSPRTGAYSNQPQHF. The DNA of the CDR3 is TGTGCCAGCAGCCCCCGGACAGGGGCTTATAGCAATCAGCCCCAGCATTTT.

The genes are TRBV14 and TRBJ2-7; D is ambiguous. The V gene lost 1 base and the J gene lost 5 bases, with 6 bases spanning the gap. From germline, CDR1 is SGHDN and CDR2 FVKESK. The CDR3 is 12 residues long. DNA for the CDR3: TGTGCCAGCAGCCAAGTCTACCACGAGCAGTACTTC. Translated: CASSQVYHEQYF.

Regarding this clone: Just one base apart from a much larger clone, this may be a read error. This chain uses TRBV7-3 with TRBJ2-7; 9 bases agree with TRBD1. Germline CDR1 reads SGHTA; CDR2 reads FQGTGA. The CDR3 extends over 14 amino acids. Unmatched junction bases numbered 6, after V lost 5 bases and J lost 4 bases. The CDR3, as DNA: TGTGCCAGCAGCCCCGGGACAGGGAGTTACGAGCAGTACTTC. Encoded protein: CASSPGTGSYEQYF.

The V call is TRBV6-5, the J call TRBJ1-1, with 9 bases that match TRBD1. The junction had 2 bases not matched to a gene; V was cut back by 2 bases and J by 1 base. Germline CDR1 is MNHEY and CDR2 is SVGAGI. The CDR3 totals 15 residues. The CDR3, as DNA: TGTGCCAGCAGTTACGGGACAGGGTCGAACACTGAAGCTTTCTTT. This encodes CASSYGTGSNTEAFF.

The chain uses TRBV9 and TRBJ2-7, with 7 bases matching TRBD1. Germline V gene sequence: CDR1 SGDLS, CDR2 YYNGEE. Trimming removed 4 bases from V and 2 bases from J; junction bases left unmatched: 6. This CDR3 contains 14 residues. CDR3 bases: TGTGCCAGCAGCTTTAGGACAGGCGCCTACGAGCAGTACTTC. Translation gives CASSFRTGAYEQYF.

The gene calls are TRBV5-3 and TRBJ1-4; possible D gene TRBD1, 5 bases. TRBV5-3 counts as an open reading frame of uncertain function. The CDR3 runs 17 residues. V gave up 4 bases and J gave up 4 bases, with 20 bases separating them. The CDR3 spells CARSPWGGELGNEKLFF. DNA for the CDR3: TGTGCCAGAAGCCCCTGGGGCGGGGAATTAGGTAATGAAAAACTGTTTTTT.

This chain joins TRBV30 and TRBJ2-7, with 7 bases identical to TRBD1. The CDR3 length is 12 residues. With V trimmed by 3 bases and J by 2 bases, 1 base remained unmatched. Per the germline V gene, CDR1 is GTSNPN and CDR2 is SVGIG (reference sequence). CDR3 sequence: CAWRGGPYEQYF. The CDR3, as DNA: TGTGCCTGGAGAGGGGGCCCCTACGAGCAGTACTTC.

This clone was counted between two and nine times. The chain links TRBV27 to TRBJ1-2, with D perhaps TRBD1 (5 bases). Germline CDR1 MNHEY, CDR2 SMNVEV (reference sequence). The V end lost 6 bases, the J end lost 4 bases, and 18 bases lay between the germline ends. This CDR3 spans 15 amino acids. This CDR3 reads CASSQRSGHPYGYTF. The CDR3 region has the DNA TGTGCCAGCAGCCAGAGGTCCGGACACCCCTATGGCTACACCTTC.

The J gene is TRBJ2-7, the V gene TRBV19, with D possibly matching TRBD1 (5 bases). V was shortened by 3 bases and J by 0 bases, with 12 bases between the two germline ends. The CDR3 extends over 15 amino acids. CDR1 LNHDA and CDR2 SQIVND come from the germline V gene (reference sequence). The CDR3 protein is CASSMGQPSSYEQYF. CDR3 sequence (DNA): TGTGCCAGTAGTATGGGGCAGCCAAGCTCCTACGAGCAGTACTTC.